The 16 T cell receptor beta chains below come from one sample, sequenced in a study of T cell clonality in common variable immunodeficiency. TCRdb's copy holds only in-frame clones and misses some; the assay was immunoSEQ multiplex PCR. Observed are about 45,000 clones, no singletons, with the top ten taking 10%. Material: peripheral blood mononuclear cells. These receptor sequences come from a person between 18 and 75 years old in good health.

In its sample, this clone was seen a few times. The read falls 3 residues short of the CDR3 end, and the missing part is taken from the germline J gene. J is TRBJ2-3 and V is TRBV29-1, with 8 bases that match TRBD2. Germline V lookup: CDR1 SQVTM, CDR2 ANQGSEA. The CDR3 sequence is 13 residues long. Partial CDR3 DNA: TGCAGCTCTTATACGGGACTAGGAGGGACG. Protein product: CSSYTGLGGT. The entire CDR3 sequence reads CSSYTGLGGTQYF.

This clone was recorded at least ten times. The DNA read from the CDR3 is TGTGCCATCAGTCGACTACCTCACACAGATACG. As protein: CAISRLPHTDT. The entire CDR3 reads CAISRLPHTDTQYF. The chain joins TRBV10-3 to TRBJ2-3, with D maybe TRBD2 (5 bases). Sequencing ends 3 residues short of the CDR3 end; the germline J gene provides the rest. CDR3 length: 14 amino acids. CDR1 is ENHRY and CDR2 is SYGVKD in the germline V gene. Between the trimmed V and J ends, which lost 5 bases and 2 bases, there was a span of 11 bases.

In its sample, this clone was seen many times. The read halts 3 residues ahead of the CDR3 end, with the missing end drawn from the germline J gene. This chain connects TRBV19 to TRBJ2-7; maybe TRBD2 (6 bases). This CDR3 spans 15 amino acids. From germline, CDR1 is LNHDA and CDR2 SQIVND (reference sequence). Trimming left V 3 bases short and J 0 bases short, with 12 bases between. The sequenced CDR3 bases are TGTGCCAGTAGTATGGCGGGGACCAGCTCCTACGAG. This sequence encodes CASSMAGTSSYE. The CDR3 as a whole reads CASSMAGTSSYEQYF.

There are many counts of this clone. CDR3 DNA, as far as it was read: TGCAGTGCTACCCCGACGGCGGAAAGTTCACCC. Amino acid sequence: CSATPTAESSP. The CDR3 in its entirety is CSATPTAESSPLHF. The V gene is TRBV20-1, the J gene TRBJ1-6; D unclear. Read sequence stops 3 residues before the CDR3 end, and the germline J gene provides the missing end. CDR1 is DFQATT and CDR2 is SNEGSKA in the germline V gene (reference sequence). This CDR3 is built from 14 residues. Trimming removed 4 bases at V and 9 bases at J, with 16 bases between.

At least ten counts were recorded for this clone. The read is 3 residues too short to cover the CDR3 end, so that end is filled in from the germline J gene. The chain is built from TRBV9 and TRBJ2-3; TRBD2 aligns across 11 bases. The germline V gene encodes CDR1 SGDLS and CDR2 YYNGEE. This CDR3 region has 17 residues. The J segment lost 1 base and the V segment lost 3 bases, leaving 7 bases of the junction unmatched. CDR3 amino acids: CASSAHQTSGGTDTQYF. The sequenced part of the CDR3 DNA is TGTGCCAGCAGCGCCCATCAGACTAGCGGGGGCACAGATACG.

Ten or more counts support this clone. The read halts 3 residues ahead of the CDR3 end, with the missing end drawn from the germline J gene. The genes are TRBV5-1 and TRBJ1-3, with D possibly being TRBD1 (5 bases). Trimming left V 8 bases short and J 0 bases short, with 12 bases between. Germline CDR1 is SGHRS and CDR2 is YFSETQ. This CDR3 region has 14 residues. The sequenced CDR3 bases are TGCGCCAGTGCGCCCCAGGGCTCTGGAAACACC. This gives the protein CASAPQGSGNT. The entire CDR3 protein reads CASAPQGSGNTIYF.

This clone was seen ten or more times. The CDR3 end lies 3 residues beyond the end of the read and is filled in from the germline J gene. The chain carries TRBV19 and TRBJ1-1, with TRBD1 as a possible D gene (6 bases). Germline-derived CDR1 and CDR2 are LNHDA and SQIVND (reference sequence). The CDR3 is made up of 16 amino acids. The germline V and J ends were trimmed by 7 bases and 4 bases, with 22 bases remaining between them. The sequenced part of the CDR3 DNA is TGTGCCAGTATTGAGTATCAGGGGCCCGGCAGCACTGAA. Residues: CASIEYQGPGSTE. The full CDR3 sequence reads CASIEYQGPGSTEAFF.

This clone was counted many times. Sequencing ends 3 residues short of the CDR3 end; the germline J gene provides the rest. The chain is built from TRBV9 and TRBJ2-1; 9 bases agree with TRBD2. The CDR3 consists of 15 residues. The germline CDR1 and CDR2 sequences are SGDLS and YYNGEE. J lost 8 bases, V lost 4 bases, and 10 bases had no gene match. Incomplete CDR3 DNA: TGTGCCAGCAGCTATAGCGGGAGTGGGTGGGATGAG. The encoded protein is CASSYSGSGWDE. The whole CDR3 protein is CASSYSGSGWDEQFF.

The table lists this clone with a few counts. The CDR3 extends 3 residues past the end of the read, so its final part is completed from the germline J gene. The chain is built from TRBV2 and TRBJ2-7; 7 bases line up with TRBD1. This CDR3 is 15 amino acids long. With 2 bases clipped from V and 2 bases from J, the junction kept 6 bases outside the gene matches. The V gene's germline CDR1 is SNHLY and CDR2 FYNNEI. CDR3 DNA, as far as it was read: TGTGCCAGCAGTGAAAGGACAGGTTCCGCCTACGAG. Its translation: CASSERTGSAYE. The full CDR3 protein reads CASSERTGSAYEQYF.

Many counts were recorded for this clone. Read coverage stops 3 residues before the CDR3 terminus; the germline J gene supplies the remainder. The genes are TRBV7-9 and TRBJ2-2; tentatively, D is TRBD1 (5 bases). This CDR3 contains 15 residues. V was pared by 5 bases and J by 0 bases, with 10 bases between. Per germline, CDR1 SEHNR and CDR2 FQNEAQ (reference sequence). The CDR3 region is CASSAGITNTGELFF. The CDR3 bases that were read are TGTGCCAGCAGCGCAGGGATTACGAACACCGGGGAG.

This clone was detected many times. The sequenced fragment ends 3 residues before the CDR3 boundary, so the rest is inferred from the germline J gene. The rearrangement links TRBV20-1 to TRBJ1-5; no firm D call. V lost 6 bases to trimming and J lost 4 bases, with 16 bases between them. The CDR3 is made up of 14 amino acids. Germline-derived CDR1 and CDR2 are DFQATT and SNEGSKA (reference sequence). Incomplete CDR3 DNA: TGCAGTGCCCCACCCCGGGGTGATAATCAGCCC. Its protein is CSAPPRGDNQP. The entire CDR3 is CSAPPRGDNQPQHF.

This clone came up many times. From the germline J gene comes the end of the CDR3, since the read stops 3 residues before it. The chain uses TRBV20-1 and TRBJ2-4, with 12 bases identical to TRBD2. This CDR3 is 16 amino acids long. CDR1 is DFQATT and CDR2 is SNEGSKA in the germline V gene (reference sequence). Losses at the gene ends were 1 base for V and 7 bases for J; bases not matched to a gene: 8. CDR3 in amino acids: CSARGESSGGGNIQYF. The covered CDR3 bases are TGCAGTGCTAGAGGGGAGTCTAGCGGGGGGGGTAACATT.

In this sample, this clone turned up many times. The CDR3 end falls 3 residues outside the read, so it is completed with the germline J gene. The genes are TRBV3-1 (or the pseudogene TRBV3-2) and TRBJ2-3; D ambiguous. The CDR3 sequence is 19 residues long. V gave up 0 bases and J gave up 1 base, with 20 bases separating them. Germline V gene sequence: CDR1 LGHDT, CDR2 YNNKEL (reference sequence). Partial CDR3 DNA: TGTGCCAGCAGCCAAGAGTGGGCCCCTCAACGTAAGGGCACAGATACG. It codes for CASSQEWAPQRKGTDT. The full CDR3 protein reads CASSQEWAPQRKGTDTQYF.

Ten or more counts support this clone. One base away lies a much larger clone, so this may be a sequencing read error. The read falls 3 residues short of the CDR3 end, and the missing part is taken from the germline J gene. The J gene is TRBJ2-3, the V gene TRBV6-4, with a tentative D call TRBD2 (7 bases). The CDR3 has 14 amino acids. Germline V gene sequence: CDR1 MRHNA, CDR2 SNTAGT. V lost 2 bases, J lost 2 bases, and 8 bases lay in between. The CDR3: CASSDGGATDTQYF. Incomplete CDR3 DNA: TGTGCCAGCAGTGACGGGGGGGCCACAGATACG.

This clone came up many times. Read sequence stops 3 residues before the CDR3 end, and the germline J gene provides the missing end. The V and J genes are TRBV7-2 and TRBJ2-2; D gene ambiguous. CDR3 size: 12 residues. The V gene lost 4 bases and the J gene lost 4 bases, with 4 bases spanning the gap. The V gene's germline CDR1 is SGHTA and CDR2 FQGNSA. The CDR3 sequence is CASSYTTGELFF. The part of the CDR3 DNA that was read is TGTGCCAGCAGCTACACCACCGGGGAG.

This clone was detected ten times or more. Read coverage stops 3 residues before the CDR3 terminus; the germline J gene supplies the remainder. J is TRBJ2-5 and V is TRBV5-1; no definite D call. This CDR3 contains 18 residues. CDR1 and CDR2 from the germline V gene are SGHRS and YFSETQ. The V gene lost 0 bases and the J gene lost 1 base, with 19 bases spanning the gap. The covered CDR3 bases are TGCGCCAGCAGCTTGGCGACACCCGGCCTCATATCCCAAGAGACC. Residues: CASSLATPGLISQET. The full CDR3 is CASSLATPGLISQETQYF.